The next 14 T cell receptor beta chains were all read from a single sample in a study of molecular identifiers for immune sequencing clone quantification. TCRdb passed the PCR reads through MiXCR, listing each CDR3 protein once. The sample includes about 510,000 distinct CDR3 sequences, roughly 26% seen only once; the top ten take approximately 0.8%. Sequencing was done on a sample of naive CD8+ T cells from blood, with Jurkat cell RNA spiked in. Subset of the sample: FACS-sorted CD8+CD4-CCR7+CD45RA+ naive T cells. These receptors were collected from a human donor in good health. Some libraries in this study had Jurkat cell RNA spiked in.

This clonotype was found a few times. The chain carries TRBV7-9 and TRBJ2-1; TRBD2 matches 11 bases. Germline V gene sequence: CDR1 SEHNR, CDR2 FQNEAQ (reference sequence). The CDR3 loop spans 15 amino acids. With V trimmed by 5 bases and J by 5 bases, 5 bases remained unmatched. The CDR3 region is CASSPTSGADNEQFF. CDR3 DNA: TGTGCCAGCAGCCCGACTAGCGGGGCCGACAATGAGCAGTTCTTC. Filled out from reference TRBV7-9 and TRBJ2-1, the complete variable domain reads DTGVSQNPRHKITKRGQNVTFRCDPISEHNRLYWYRQTLGQGPEFLTYFQNEAQLEKSRLLSDRFSAERPKGSFSTLEIQRTEQGDSAMYLCASSPTSGADNEQFFGPGTRLTVL.

About this clonotype itself: Possible read error: a much larger clone is one base away. No DNA is shown, since the ends of the CDR3 on it are uncertain; the CDR3 is the one TCRdb lists. The V call is TRBV29-1, the J call TRBJ2-6. The CDR3 has 15 amino acids, counting both end residues. The germline gives CDR1 SQVTM, CDR2 ANQGSEA. CDR3 sequence: CSVVLVGAGANVLPF.

The rearrangement joins TRBV12-3 or TRBV12-4 to TRBJ2-5; TRBD2 aligns across 11 bases. V lost 3 bases, J lost 6 bases, and 9 bases stayed unmatched. The CDR3 runs to 16 residues. The DNA of the CDR3 is TGTGCCAGCAGTTTTAGCGGGGGGGCCCCAGGAAAGACCCAGTACTTC. Amino acids: CASSFSGGAPGKTQYF.

This clonotype has ten or more counts. The V and J genes are TRBV4-3 and TRBJ2-4, with a possible D match to TRBD1 (6 bases). V was pared by 1 base and J by 9 bases, with 13 bases between. Per the germline V gene, CDR1 is LGHNA and CDR2 is YSLEER. The length of the CDR3 is 14 residues. CDR3 protein: CASSQVTGSIIQYF. CDR3 in DNA: TGCGCCAGCAGCCAAGTAACAGGGTCCATCATTCAGTACTTC.

This clonotype has ten or more counts. The missing conserved phenylalanine or tryptophan at the end of this CDR3 makes a read error likely. It is unclear where the CDR3 begins or ends on the DNA, so no DNA is shown, and the CDR3 is as TCRdb lists it. The rearrangement uses TRBV23-1 and TRBJ1-4. TRBV23-1 is an ORF for which the function is uncertain. The CDR3 length equals 11 residues, ends included. CDR3 loop: CASSPRRGDRV.

This chain joins TRBV15 and TRBJ2-7; tentative D call: TRBD1 (6 bases). Germline CDR1 reads LNHNV; CDR2 reads YYDKDF (reference sequence). Trimming stripped 2 bases from V and 3 bases from J, with 14 bases between. The CDR3 loop spans 15 amino acids. CDR3 sequence reads: CATSRQTGYHYEQYF. CDR3 bases: TGTGCCACCAGCAGACAAACAGGGTACCACTACGAGCAGTACTTC.

This clonotype came up a few times. CDR3 loop: CASSTGTDFYLAKNIQYF. CDR3 nucleotides: TGTGCCAGCAGCACCGGGACAGACTTCTACCTAGCCAAAAACATTCAGTACTTC. The V and J genes are TRBV6-2 or TRBV6-3 and TRBJ2-4, with 7 positions matching TRBD1. This CDR3 comprises 18 residues. The germline CDR1 and CDR2 sequences are MNHEY and SVGEGT. With 6 bases clipped from V and 0 bases from J, the junction kept 14 bases outside the gene matches.

This clonotype was counted ten times or more. The chain couples TRBV19 to TRBJ2-4, with 10 nucleotides matching TRBD1. CDR3 length: 15 residues. The germline CDR1 and CDR2 sequences are LNHDA and SQIVND (reference sequence). The J segment lost 7 bases and the V segment lost 1 base, leaving 4 bases of the junction unmatched. The chain's CDR3 is CASSIGDRGSNIQYF. The CDR3 DNA is TGTGCCAGTAGTATAGGGGACAGGGGATCCAACATTCAGTACTTC.

Many counts were recorded for this clonotype. DNA for the CDR3: TGTGCCAGCAGTATGGACTGGGGGGACCGCGATACGCAGTATTTT. This codes for CASSMDWGDRDTQYF. V gene TRBV7-9 combines with J gene TRBJ2-3; a possible D gene is TRBD2 (6 bases). Per germline, CDR1 SEHNR and CDR2 FQNEAQ (reference sequence). Between the trimmed V and J ends, which lost 6 bases and 6 bases, there was a span of 19 bases. The CDR3 extends over 15 amino acids. Using reference TRBV7-9 and TRBJ2-3 for the parts outside the CDR3, the full variable domain is DTGVSQNPRHKITKRGQNVTFRCDPISEHNRLYWYRQTLGQGPEFLTYFQNEAQLEKSRLLSDRFSAERPKGSFSTLEIQRTEQGDSAMYLCASSMDWGDRDTQYFGPGTRLTVL.

With regard to this clonotype: Just one base apart from a much larger clone, this may be a read error. The chain has TRBV7-9 and TRBJ2-1; 14 bases are a match to TRBD2. V dropped 5 bases and J dropped 0; count of bases not matched to a gene: 15. Germline V CDR1 and CDR2: SEHNR, FQNEAQ (reference sequence). The CDR3 loop spans 21 amino acids. The CDR3 DNA follows: TGTGCCAGCAGCCCTCCCGCGGGACTAGCGGGGGATGACAGCTCCTACAATGAGCAGTTCTTC. Translation gives CASSPPAGLAGDDSSYNEQFF.

Concerning this clonotype itself: This may be a read error: a much more frequent sequence differs by one nucleotide. This chain uses TRBV7-2 with TRBJ1-1; no reliable D call. The germline V gene has CDR1 SGHTA and CDR2 FQGNSA. Trimming removed 1 base from V and 4 bases from J, with 13 bases in between. The CDR3 contains 15 residues. The DNA for the CDR3 is TGTGCCAGCAGCTTAGGGGTAGGGAGTGGCACTGAAGCTTTCTTT. Encoded protein: CASSLGVGSGTEAFF.

This clonotype was seen at least ten times. The rearrangement uses TRBV3-1 and TRBJ1-3; the D gene is possibly TRBD1 (6 bases). V was shortened by 6 bases and J by 0 bases, with 15 bases between the two germline ends. Per germline, CDR1 LGHDT and CDR2 YNNKEL (reference sequence). This CDR3 has 16 residues. The CDR3 DNA reads TGTGCCAGCAGTTCGAGGGACACCAGCTCTGGAAACACCATATATTTT. As protein: CASSSRDTSSGNTIYF.

This clonotype was seen repeatedly, ten times or more. The chain has TRBV29-1 and TRBJ2-4; D call uncertain. Trimming stripped 0 bases from V and 0 bases from J, with 12 bases between. This CDR3 comprises 16 residues. Germline V lookup: CDR1 SQVTM, CDR2 ANQGSEA. CDR3 in amino acids: CSVEDLGSLAKNIQYF. Written as DNA, the CDR3 is TGCAGCGTTGAAGATCTGGGCAGCTTAGCCAAAAACATTCAGTACTTC.

This clonotype was seen a few times. This sequence joins TRBV30 and TRBJ2-2, with TRBD2 identical over 7 bases. With 1 base clipped from V and 6 bases from J, the junction kept 8 bases outside the gene matches. This CDR3 has 15 residues. Per the germline V gene, CDR1 is GTSNPN and CDR2 is SVGIG (reference sequence). This CDR3 is CAWSDGGGAAGELFF. In DNA form, the CDR3 reads TGTGCCTGGAGTGACGGGGGAGGGGCGGCCGGGGAGCTGTTTTTT.